The 11 T cell receptor beta chains presented below share a single source sample, sequenced in a study of blood T cell repertoires in COVID-19. The protocol was immunoSEQ multiplex PCR, while the TCRdb copy is restricted to in-frame clones and leaves out a portion. The data show a few hundred thousand clones, over 80% seen once. Source material: PBMCs or T cells enriched from blood (not recorded which). These receptors originate from a man younger than 35 with acute COVID-19.

CDR3 DNA sequence: TGTGCCAGCAGCCAAGCGTGGGTGAGGAATTCACCCCTCCACTTT. Amino acids: CASSQAWVRNSPLHF. The gene calls are TRBV3-1 (or the pseudogene TRBV3-2) and TRBJ1-6; D unclear. The CDR3 extends over 15 amino acids. Germline CDR1 and CDR2: LGHDT and YNNKEL (reference sequence). V lost 1 base, J lost 7 bases, and 11 bases lay in between.

The chain joins TRBV28 to TRBJ1-5, with TRBD1 matching over 7 bases. This CDR3 has 15 amino acids. The trim removed 7 bases at V and 7 bases at J, leaving 13 bases unmatched. Germline CDR1 reads MDHEN; CDR2 reads SYDVKM. CDR3 loop: CASTIREGAGQPQHF. The DNA of the CDR3 is TGTGCCAGCACCATACGTGAGGGGGCGGGCCAGCCCCAGCATTTT.

This rearrangement joins TRBV3-1 (or the pseudogene TRBV3-2) to TRBJ1-1; D uncertain. V was shortened by 2 bases and J by 2 bases, with 9 bases between the two germline ends. Germline CDR1 LGHDT, CDR2 YNNKEL (reference sequence). The CDR3 runs to 14 residues. CDR3 nucleotides: TGTGCCAGCAGCCAAAAAGGGAGAAACACTGAAGCTTTCTTT. It codes for CASSQKGRNTEAFF.

The chain links TRBV4-1 to TRBJ2-2; perhaps TRBD1 as D (6 bases). CDR1 and CDR2 (germline): MGHRA, YSYEKL. This CDR3 comprises 17 residues. Trimming took 3 bases from V and 0 from J, leaving 14 bases between them. The CDR3 DNA sequence: TGCGCCAGCAGCCAGGGGACAACGTTCGCGAACACCGGGGAGCTGTTTTTT. This gives the protein CASSQGTTFANTGELFF.

This chain connects TRBV5-1 to TRBJ1-1; tentatively, D is TRBD1 (6 bases). CDR3 size: 15 residues. CDR1 and CDR2 from the germline V gene are SGHRS and YFSETQ. The V end lost 3 bases, the J end lost 1 base, and 13 bases lay between the germline ends. The CDR3: CASSSRTGSNTEAFF. CDR3 bases: TGCGCCAGCAGCTCCCGCACAGGGTCGAACACTGAAGCTTTCTTT.

This clone was detected a few times. The chain links TRBV5-4 to TRBJ2-1, with 7 bases aligning to TRBD1. This CDR3 has 15 residues. J gave up 5 bases and V 4 bases, and 9 bases lay outside the gene matches. Germline CDR1 is SGHNT and CDR2 is YYREEE (reference sequence). CDR3 in amino acids: CASSQRQGAHNEQFF. The CDR3 DNA reads TGTGCCAGCAGCCAACGACAGGGTGCCCACAATGAGCAGTTCTTC.

This clone appeared a single time. The chain combines TRBV5-5 with TRBJ1-3, with D perhaps matching TRBD1 (6 bases). Germline loops: CDR1 SGHKS, CDR2 YYEKEE (reference sequence). Trimming took 2 bases from V and 1 from J, leaving 13 bases between them. The CDR3 is made up of 16 amino acids. The CDR3 DNA reads as TGTGCCAGCAGCTTCGGGAGGGGGTCGTCTGGAAACACCATATATTTT. Translation gives CASSFGRGSSGNTIYF.

The table lists this clone with a count of one. The V gene is TRBV30, the J gene TRBJ2-7, with 10 bases identical to TRBD1. The junction had 6 bases not matched to a gene; V was cut back by 0 bases and J by 4 bases. The CDR3 runs to 15 residues. Germline V lookup: CDR1 GTSNPN, CDR2 SVGIG (reference sequence). This CDR3 reads CAWSVPTGGQYEQYF. The CDR3 DNA reads TGTGCCTGGAGTGTACCGACAGGGGGCCAGTACGAGCAGTACTTC.

The chain carries TRBV11-3 and TRBJ1-6, with a weak D call TRBD1 (6 bases). The V end lost 5 bases, the J end lost 9 bases, and 14 bases lay between the germline ends. The germline gives CDR1 SGHNT, CDR2 YENEEA. The CDR3 is 14 residues long. CDR3 amino acids: CASSTRQVTSPLHF. The DNA for the CDR3 is TGTGCCAGCAGCACGCGACAGGTTACTTCACCCCTCCACTTT.

This CDR3 is CASSQRTGDAINYGYTF. In DNA, the CDR3 is TGCGCCAGCAGCCAACGGACAGGGGACGCGATTAACTATGGCTACACCTTC. The gene calls are TRBV4-1 and TRBJ1-2; 9 nucleotides line up with TRBD1. The CDR3 is 17 residues long. Per germline, CDR1 MGHRA and CDR2 YSYEKL. V lost 2 bases and J lost 1; bases outside the gene matches: 8.

This clone was counted many times. The V gene is TRBV27, the J gene TRBJ2-3; tentative D call: TRBD1 (5 bases). The V end was cut by 11 bases, the J end by 2 bases, with 14 bases between. The length of the CDR3 is 13 residues. The germline gives CDR1 MNHEY, CDR2 SMNVEV (reference sequence). CDR3: CAARAGNTDTQYF. Written as DNA, the CDR3 is TGTGCCGCCAGGGCAGGGAACACAGATACGCAGTATTTT.